The 31 T cell receptor beta chains listed next were all sequenced from one sample in a study of cytomegalovirus exposure and HLA in healthy donors. The study ran its PCR with 60 Vbeta and 13 Jbeta primers. TCRdb's table, derived via immunoSEQ multiplex PCR, lists solely in-frame clones and lacks some. The table lists about 85,000 clones, around four fifths of them singletons. What was sequenced was PBMCs. These receptors all stem from a boy younger than 18 in good health and CMV-seronegative.

V and J are TRBV6-6 and TRBJ1-1; the D is unclear. Germline CDR1 MNHNY, CDR2 SVGAGI (reference sequence). This CDR3 comprises 14 residues. The V gene lost 2 bases and the J gene lost 1 base, with 8 bases spanning the gap. The CDR3 here is CASSYPTGNTEAFF. As DNA, the CDR3 is TGTGCCAGCAGTTACCCGACGGGGAACACTGAAGCTTTCTTT.

The chain employs TRBV7-9 and TRBJ1-1, with unresolved D. Germline loops: CDR1 SEHNR, CDR2 FQNEAQ (reference sequence). The CDR3 length is 14 residues. V lost 3 bases, J lost 10 bases, and 18 bases lay in between. The CDR3 DNA follows: TGTGCCAGCAGCTTTGGAGGGTTCGACGCGGGAGCTTTCTTT. Protein: CASSFGGFDAGAFF.

The rearrangement joins TRBV7-3 to TRBJ2-5, with TRBD2 identical over 9 bases. The CDR3 has 14 amino acids. Germline values: CDR1 SGHTA, CDR2 FQGTGA. The ends lost 3 bases at V and 5 bases at J; junction bases unmatched: 4. The DNA of the CDR3 is TGTGCCAGCAGCTTTAGCGGGGGAGGGGAGACCCAGTACTTC. Translated: CASSFSGGGETQYF.

This clone was observed once. This rearrangement joins TRBV30 to TRBJ1-1; D is unresolved. Germline assignment: CDR1 GTSNPN and CDR2 SVGIG (reference sequence). This CDR3 has 12 residues. V was pared by 8 bases and J by 8 bases, with 18 bases between. CDR3: CAGQTTGKEAFF. CDR3 DNA sequence: TGTGCCGGGCAGACAACGGGAAAAGAAGCTTTCTTT.

The chain combines TRBV10-3 with TRBJ1-6, with a possible D match to TRBD1 (6 bases). Germline-derived CDR1 and CDR2 are ENHRY and SYGVKD. Trimming pared 4 bases from V and 5 bases from J, leaving 9 bases between. The CDR3 contains 14 residues. CDR3 protein: CAISGTADNSPLHF. The CDR3, as DNA: TGTGCCATCAGTGGGACAGCCGATAATTCACCCCTCCACTTT.

This clone is a singleton in its sample. The rearrangement links TRBV27 to TRBJ1-1; D not resolved. V lost 5 bases, J lost 4 bases, and 11 bases lay in between. The CDR3 has 13 residues. Germline assignment: CDR1 MNHEY and CDR2 SMNVEV (reference sequence). The CDR3 spells CASSPSGSTEAFF. The DNA for the CDR3 is TGTGCCAGCAGTCCCTCTGGGAGCACTGAAGCTTTCTTT.

The genes are TRBV4-1 and TRBJ2-2; D is uncertain. V gave up 0 bases and J gave up 6 bases, with 11 bases separating them. CDR3 length equals 15 residues. Germline CDR1 and CDR2: MGHRA and YSYEKL. CDR3 region: CASSQDSGFPGELFF. Written as DNA, the CDR3 is TGCGCCAGCAGCCAAGATTCCGGGTTCCCCGGGGAGCTGTTTTTT.

The chain has TRBV4-1 and TRBJ1-2; 10 bases match TRBD1. Germline CDR1 MGHRA, CDR2 YSYEKL. The V gene end was trimmed by 0 bases and the J gene end by 7 bases; junction bases not matched to a gene: 8. This CDR3 is 16 amino acids long. CDR3: CASSQERDRGNRGYTF. Here the CDR3 DNA reads TGCGCCAGCAGCCAAGAACGGGACAGGGGAAATCGTGGCTACACCTTC.

The rearrangement links TRBV25-1 to TRBJ2-1; 10 bases align to TRBD2. This CDR3 has 17 amino acids. The junction had 4 bases not matched to a gene; V was cut back by 2 bases and J by 0 bases. Germline V gives CDR1 MGHDK, CDR2 SYGVNS. The CDR3 bases are TGTGCCAGCAGTGAAGGGAGCGGGAGGGCCTCCTACAATGAGCAGTTCTTC. This encodes CASSEGSGRASYNEQFF.

The genes are TRBV10-3 and TRBJ1-2, with D perhaps TRBD1 (6 bases). CDR1 is ENHRY, CDR2 SYGVKD, per germline. The CDR3 consists of 13 residues. V lost 3 bases to trimming and J lost 4 bases, with 9 bases between them. CDR3 DNA: TGTGCCATCAGTGATGTGGACAGCTATGGCTACACCTTC. Translating gives CAISDVDSYGYTF.

This sequence joins TRBV4-1 and TRBJ2-7; tentatively, D is TRBD1 (5 bases). The CDR3 length is 14 residues. Trimming took off 0 bases at V and 3 bases at J, with 9 bases between the two ends. Per the germline V gene, CDR1 is MGHRA and CDR2 is YSYEKL. CDR3 nucleotides: TGCGCCAGCAGCCAAGAAGGGGTTCTCTACGAGCAGTACTTC. Its protein product is CASSQEGVLYEQYF.

This chain uses TRBV19 with TRBJ1-1, with a tentative D call TRBD1 (5 bases). Per germline, CDR1 LNHDA and CDR2 SQIVND (reference sequence). With 6 bases removed from V and 1 base from J, the gap between germline ends came to 12 bases. CDR3 length equals 14 residues. DNA for the CDR3: TGTGCCAGTAGCCTACAGGTGGGGAACACTGAAGCTTTCTTT. It codes for CASSLQVGNTEAFF.

V usage is TRBV19 and J usage is TRBJ1-5, with D hard to call. With 6 bases removed from V and 4 bases from J, the gap between germline ends came to 10 bases. Germline values: CDR1 LNHDA, CDR2 SQIVND (reference sequence). This CDR3 contains 13 residues. The CDR3 sequence is CASSLDGNQPQHF. CDR3 coding DNA: TGTGCCAGTAGCCTCGACGGGAATCAGCCCCAGCATTTT.

The chain employs TRBV5-4 and TRBJ1-6; TRBD1 agrees at 7 bases. The V gene's germline CDR1 is SGHNT and CDR2 YYREEE (reference sequence). The CDR3 consists of 16 residues. V trimming: 3 bases; J trimming: 5 bases; junction bases outside the gene matches: 8. The CDR3 DNA sequence: TGTGCCAGCAGCTCAGACAGGGAACCCCATAATTCACCCCTCCACTTT. It encodes CASSSDREPHNSPLHF.

This chain joins TRBV5-4 and TRBJ2-1; 10 bases agree with TRBD2. Trimming took 0 bases from V and 0 from J; bases not matched to a gene: 3. Germline CDR1 reads SGHNT; CDR2 reads YYREEE (reference sequence). The CDR3 is made up of 17 amino acids. CDR3 loop: CASSLAASGSSYNEQFF. Here the CDR3 DNA reads TGTGCCAGCAGCTTGGCGGCTAGCGGGAGCTCCTACAATGAGCAGTTCTTC. The whole variable domain, filled in from reference TRBV5-4 and TRBJ2-1, reads ETGVTQSPTHLIKTRGQQVTLRCSSQSGHNTVSWYQQALGQGPQFIFQYYREEENGRGNFPPRFSGLQFPNYSSELNVNALELDDSALYLCASSLAASGSSYNEQFFGPGTRLTVL.

The V call is TRBV2, the J call TRBJ1-6; TRBD1 is a possible D gene (6 bases). Germline CDR1 and CDR2: SNHLY and FYNNEI. CDR3 length equals 14 residues. The ends were cut back, 2 bases at V and 7 bases at J, with 9 bases in the middle. CDR3 protein: CASSETGKNSPLHF. CDR3 in DNA: TGTGCCAGCAGTGAAACAGGGAAGAATTCACCCCTCCACTTT. Supplemented by reference TRBV2 and TRBJ1-6, the full variable domain reads EPEVTQTPSHQVTQMGQEVILRCVPISNHLYFYWYRQILGQKVEFLVSFYNNEISEKSEIFDDQFSVERPDGSNFTLKIRSTKLEDSAMYFCASSETGKNSPLHFGNGTRLTVT.

The CDR3 DNA follows: TGTGCCAGCAGTTCCAGTAGCAATCAGCCCCAGCATTTT. It is translated as CASSSSSNQPQHF. The chain is built from TRBV27 and TRBJ1-5; D is uncertain. Per germline, CDR1 MNHEY and CDR2 SMNVEV (reference sequence). The CDR3 covers 13 residues. Deletions cut 4 bases from V and 0 bases from J, with 4 bases between.

This rearrangement joins TRBV7-9 to TRBJ1-2; tentative D call: TRBD1 (5 bases). V lost 1 base and J lost 8, with 17 bases in between. The V gene's germline CDR1 is SEHNR and CDR2 FQNEAQ (reference sequence). The CDR3 has 15 amino acids. The CDR3 bases are TGTGCCAGCAGCTTAGGTACAGGCAAGGGGATCGGCTACACCTTC. Residues: CASSLGTGKGIGYTF.

CDR3 DNA: TGTGCCAGCAGTTTAACCGGGACAAGGGGATCGGAGACCCAGTACTTC. Amino acids: CASSLTGTRGSETQYF. The chain recombines TRBV28 with TRBJ2-5, with D perhaps TRBD1 (6 bases). This CDR3 is built from 16 residues. V was clipped by 2 bases and J by 5 bases, with 18 bases between them. CDR1 is MDHEN, CDR2 SYDVKM, per germline.

The V and J genes are TRBV5-6 and TRBJ1-5, with 8 bases identical to TRBD1. This CDR3 region has 15 residues. Germline V gene data show CDR1 as SGHDT and CDR2 as YYEEEE. The V segment lost 4 bases and the J segment 4 bases; nucleotides outside the gene matches: 7. CDR3 sequence reads: CASSPWDRPNQPQHF. The CDR3 nucleotides read TGTGCCAGCAGCCCGTGGGACAGGCCAAATCAGCCCCAGCATTTT.

This chain uses TRBV12-5 with TRBJ1-1; 7 nucleotides agree with TRBD1. The V gene end was trimmed by 1 base and the J gene end by 3 bases; junction bases not matched to a gene: 5. CDR1 and CDR2 (germline): LGHNT, FRNRAP. The CDR3 is 15 residues long. CDR3 amino acids: CASGLDDRVYTEAFF. For the CDR3, the DNA is TGTGCTAGTGGTTTGGACGACAGGGTCTACACTGAAGCTTTCTTT.

The CDR3 region is CASSLLGLASEQFF. CDR3 sequence (DNA): TGTGCCAGCAGCTTACTCGGACTAGCATCGGAGCAGTTCTTC. This chain uses TRBV7-9 with TRBJ2-1; 8 bases agree with TRBD2. Germline V gene sequence: CDR1 SEHNR, CDR2 FQNEAQ (reference sequence). The CDR3 is made up of 14 amino acids. V was pared by 2 bases and J by 10 bases, with 7 bases of the junction left unmatched.

The rearrangement links TRBV6-1 to TRBJ2-5; D is possibly TRBD1 (5 bases). CDR1 is MNHNS, CDR2 SASEGT, per germline. Trimming cost V 0 bases and J 1 base, with 12 bases left between them. The CDR3 spans 16 residues. The CDR3 bases are TGTGCCAGCAGTGAAGCTCGTGGGGCCATCCAAGAGACCCAGTACTTC. This translates into CASSEARGAIQETQYF.

This clone was observed a handful of times. The J gene is TRBJ1-1, the V gene TRBV7-2; unclear D gene. This CDR3 has 13 residues. Germline CDR1 and CDR2: SGHTA and FQGNSA. V was cut by 0 bases and J by 4 bases, with 6 bases left in between. This CDR3 reads CASSLASGTEAFF. The CDR3 DNA reads TGTGCCAGCAGCTTAGCCTCCGGCACTGAAGCTTTCTTT.

The rearrangement uses TRBV27 and TRBJ2-7; the D gene is possibly TRBD1 (5 bases). V was pared by 7 bases and J by 6 bases, with 19 bases between. The V gene's germline CDR1 is MNHEY and CDR2 SMNVEV (reference sequence). This CDR3 has 14 residues. CDR3 loop: CASKNRPNVAEQYF. CDR3 nucleotides: TGTGCCAGCAAGAACAGGCCTAACGTCGCCGAGCAGTACTTC.

V is TRBV2 and J is TRBJ1-6, with D hard to call. Trimming stripped 6 bases from V and 7 bases from J, with 13 bases between. Germline lookup yields CDR1 SNHLY and CDR2 FYNNEI. The CDR3 covers 14 residues. CDR3 coding DNA: TGTGCCAGCAGCGGAGAGGGTTACAATTCACCCCTCCACTTT. Protein product: CASSGEGYNSPLHF.

V usage is TRBV6-4 and J usage is TRBJ2-1; TRBD1 matches at 10 bases. Germline CDR1 and CDR2: MRHNA and SNTAGT. CDR3 length equals 15 residues. Trimming removed 2 bases from V and 5 bases from J; junction bases left unmatched: 3. CDR3 loop: CASSDPGTGDNEQFF. CDR3 coding DNA: TGTGCCAGCAGTGACCCCGGGACAGGGGACAATGAGCAGTTCTTC.

V usage is TRBV6-4 and J usage is TRBJ2-1, with 9 nucleotides matching TRBD1. The junction had 11 bases not matched to a gene; V was cut back by 5 bases and J by 6 bases. The CDR3 runs 16 residues. CDR1 is MRHNA and CDR2 is SNTAGT in the germline V gene. The CDR3: CASSSASGQGSNEQFF. In DNA, the CDR3 is TGTGCCAGCAGTTCAGCCTCGGGACAGGGATCCAATGAGCAGTTCTTC.

J is TRBJ1-1 and V is TRBV6-6; D remains unclear. The V and J ends lost 7 bases and 5 bases respectively, with 11 bases between them. Germline V gives CDR1 MNHNY, CDR2 SVGAGI (reference sequence). This CDR3 is built from 12 residues. The CDR3 DNA follows: TGTGCCAGCACCCGGGATTGGACTGAAGCTTTCTTT. Encoded protein: CASTRDWTEAFF.

The chain carries TRBV5-6 and TRBJ1-1; D gene uncertain. This CDR3 spans 11 amino acids. V lost 4 bases and J lost 8, with 9 bases in between. The V gene's germline CDR1 is SGHDT and CDR2 YYEEEE. The CDR3 region has the DNA TGTGCCAGCAGCCTCGGGATAGAAGCTTTCTTT. Amino acids: CASSLGIEAFF.

The rearrangement joins TRBV5-1 to TRBJ2-3; 7 nucleotides line up with TRBD2. The junction had 13 bases not matched to a gene; V was cut back by 3 bases and J by 6 bases. Germline V gives CDR1 SGHRS, CDR2 YFSETQ. The CDR3 runs to 16 residues. The CDR3 coding sequence is TGCGCCAGCAGCTGGTACGGGTCCTCCGGGGGGGATACGCAGTATTTT. Translated, it gives CASSWYGSSGGDTQYF.